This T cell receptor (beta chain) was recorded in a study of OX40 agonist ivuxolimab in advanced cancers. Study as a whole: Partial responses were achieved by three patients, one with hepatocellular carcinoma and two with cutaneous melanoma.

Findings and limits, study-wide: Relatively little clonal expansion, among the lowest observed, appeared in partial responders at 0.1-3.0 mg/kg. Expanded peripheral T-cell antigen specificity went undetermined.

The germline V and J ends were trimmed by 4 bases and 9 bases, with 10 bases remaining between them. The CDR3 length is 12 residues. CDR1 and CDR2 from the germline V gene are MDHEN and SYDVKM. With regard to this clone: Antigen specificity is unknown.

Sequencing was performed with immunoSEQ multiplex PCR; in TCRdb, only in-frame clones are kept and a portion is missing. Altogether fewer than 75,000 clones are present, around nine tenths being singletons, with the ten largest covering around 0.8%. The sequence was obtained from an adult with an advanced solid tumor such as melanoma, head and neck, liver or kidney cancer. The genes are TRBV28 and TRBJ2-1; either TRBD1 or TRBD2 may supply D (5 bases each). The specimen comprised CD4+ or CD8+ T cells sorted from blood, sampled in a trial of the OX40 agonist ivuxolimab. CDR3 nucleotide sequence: TGTGCCAGCAGTTCGGGACCTACTGAGCAGTTCTTC. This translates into CASSSGPTEQFF.